Included here is one TCR beta chain sequence, with context. These data originate in a study of beta chain features in type 1 diabetes. There are 15 residues in the CDR3. V was cut by 0 bases and J by 5 bases, with 14 bases left in between. Germline CDR1 SGHTA, CDR2 FQGNSA. Of the isolated RNA, all was reverse transcribed, and so the sequenced material was expressed TCRB transcripts. Repertoires were generated with immunoSEQ multiplex PCR, while TCRdb's copy carries only in-frame clones and drops some. This sample carries 250,000 to 350,000 clones, 14% of them seen once, and the ten largest clones take approximately 7%.

The sequence came from a man between 25 and 39 years old in good health. This sequence joins TRBV7-2 and TRBJ2-7; possible D gene TRBD2, 5 bases. The sequencing sample was made of central memory CD4+ T cells from blood. The CDR3 sequence is CASSLAHATNHEQYF. The CDR3 nucleotides are TGTGCCAGCAGCTTAGCGCACGCGACTAACCACGAGCAGTACTTC.